The clone carrying this TCR beta chain was counted only a few times. This entry comes from a study of blood T cell repertoires in COVID-19. Measured with immunoSEQ multiplex PCR; TCRdb has only the in-frame clones, and not every one. The table includes about 63,000 clones, 60% to 75% detected once. From germline, CDR1 is ENHRY and CDR2 SYGVKD. V gave up 1 base and J gave up 8 bases, with 22 bases separating them. This CDR3 contains 17 residues. The TCR was taken from a woman aged 80 or over with acute or convalescent COVID-19. Sample: peripheral blood. The gene calls are TRBV10-3 and TRBJ2-3; D is perhaps TRBD1 (6 bases). The CDR3 nucleotides are TGTGCCATCAGTGAGTACGATAGCCTCAGGGGTACTGGTACGCAGTATTTT. It is translated as CAISEYDSLRGTGTQYF.